These 14 T cell receptor beta chains were sequenced from one sample in a study of blood T cell repertoires in COVID-19. Sequencing used immunoSEQ multiplex PCR; TCRdb keeps in-frame clones, though not all of them. The sample holds approximately 100,000 clones, roughly 80% seen once. The sequenced sample consisted of peripheral blood. The receptors originated from a man between 60 and 70 years old with acute or convalescent COVID-19.

V gene TRBV14 combines with J gene TRBJ2-2; 7 bases align to TRBD1. V lost 4 bases and J lost 6; bases outside the gene matches: 5. This CDR3 comprises 14 residues. Germline V gene lookup returns CDR1 SGHDN and CDR2 FVKESK. This chain's CDR3 is CASSLGTASGELFF. The CDR3 nucleotides are TGTGCCAGCAGCCTTGGGACAGCCTCCGGGGAGCTGTTTTTT. Using reference TRBV14 and TRBJ2-2 for the parts outside the CDR3, the full variable domain is EAGVTQFPSHSVIEKGQTVTLRCDPISGHDNLYWYRRVMGKEIKFLLHFVKESKQDESGMPNNRFLAERTGGTYSTLKVQPAELEDSGVYFCASSLGTASGELFFGEGSRLTVL.

This clone was recorded only once. The chain links TRBV11-3 to TRBJ1-1; D is unresolved. Germline V gene data show CDR1 as SGHNT and CDR2 as YENEEA. The length of the CDR3 is 12 residues. V lost 5 bases, J lost 1 base, and 5 bases lay in between. The CDR3 loop reads CASSEGNTEAFF. DNA for the CDR3: TGTGCCAGCAGCGAGGGGAACACTGAAGCTTTCTTT.

This clone was observed once. The rearrangement links TRBV6-2 or TRBV6-3 to TRBJ2-4, with 9 bases aligning to TRBD1. The V and J ends lost 6 bases and 9 bases, in that order; junction bases with no gene match: 15. CDR1 and CDR2 (germline): MNHEY, SVGEGT. This CDR3 contains 16 residues. The CDR3 coding sequence is TGTGCCAGCAGCCGAATGGACAGGGGTCTTGGGGGCATTCAGTACTTC. Encoded protein: CASSRMDRGLGGIQYF.

This clone was recorded once. The chain recombines TRBV7-9 with TRBJ2-3, with 16 bases identical to TRBD2. Germline trimming cut 6 bases from V and 0 bases from J; bases unmatched to any gene: 9. The germline CDR1 and CDR2 sequences are SEHNR and FQNEAQ (reference sequence). There are 19 residues in the CDR3. The CDR3, as DNA: TGTGCCAGCAGGGGACTAGCGGGAGGGCTCATCCCTAGCACAGATACGCAGTATTTT. Protein: CASRGLAGGLIPSTDTQYF.

This clone was seen only once. The chain has TRBV30 and TRBJ2-1; 13 bases line up with TRBD2. Germline trimming cut 3 bases from V and 6 bases from J; bases unmatched to any gene: 5. The length of the CDR3 is 15 residues. Germline V gene sequence: CDR1 GTSNPN, CDR2 SVGIG (reference sequence). The CDR3 region has the DNA TGTGCCTGGAGGGGCTGGACTAGCGGGGGCAATGAGCAGTTCTTC. Translation: CAWRGWTSGGNEQFF.

About this clone itself: At one of its ends the junction is not consistent with the germline gene, which may arise from a read error. The chain combines TRBV7-2 with TRBJ1-1; 9 nucleotides agree with TRBD1. The CDR3 loop spans 16 amino acids. Germline CDR1 and CDR2: SGHTA and FQGNSA. CDR3: CASSLGDRGGNAEAFF. DNA of the CDR3: TGTGCCAGCAGCTTAGGAGACAGGGGGGGGAACGCTGAAGCTTTCTTT. The full variable domain, with the rest looked up from reference TRBV7-2 and TRBJ1-1, is GAGVSQSPSNKVTEKGKDVELRCDPISGHTALYWYRQSLGQGLEFLIYFQGNSAPDKSGLPSDRFSAERTGGSVSTLTIQRTQQEDSAVYLCASSLGDRGGNAEAFFGQGTRLTVV.

The rearrangement joins TRBV10-2 to TRBJ1-3, with a weak D call TRBD1 (5 bases). V lost 3 bases and J lost 1, with 13 bases in between. Looked up from germline, CDR1 is WSHSY and CDR2 is SAAADI. The CDR3 runs to 16 residues. In DNA, the CDR3 is TGCGCCAGCAGTGATTATCATGGGGCTTCTGGAAACACCATATATTTT. Protein: CASSDYHGASGNTIYF.

The chain employs TRBV11-2 and TRBJ2-3; a possible D gene is TRBD2 (5 bases). Trimming took off 5 bases at V and 6 bases at J, with 15 bases between the two ends. This CDR3 is built from 14 residues. In germline, CDR1 is SGHAT, CDR2 FQNNGV. CDR3 in amino acids: CASSPGTLRDTQYF. The CDR3 DNA reads TGTGCCAGCAGCCCGGGAACCCTACGGGATACGCAGTATTTT.

V gene TRBV30 combines with J gene TRBJ2-5; 10 bases line up with TRBD2. The germline V gene has CDR1 GTSNPN and CDR2 SVGIG (reference sequence). The V segment lost 5 bases and the J segment 5 bases; nucleotides outside the gene matches: 8. This CDR3 is 14 amino acids long. The CDR3 region is CAWATGTSDETQYF. CDR3 DNA sequence: TGTGCCTGGGCAACCGGGACTAGCGATGAGACCCAGTACTTC.

The gene calls are TRBV18 and TRBJ1-4; 8 bases agree with TRBD1. Germline CDR1 and CDR2: KGHSH and LQKENI. This CDR3 is built from 15 residues. V lost 2 bases and J lost 11; bases outside the gene matches: 10. In DNA, the CDR3 is TGTGCCAGCTCACCATCCGGGACAGGCAATGGGAAACTGTTTTTT. It encodes CASSPSGTGNGKLFF.

The chain is built from TRBV29-1 and TRBJ1-2; maybe TRBD1 (6 bases). Trimming shortened V by 6 bases and J by 4 bases, and 12 bases separated the two germline ends. Per the germline V gene, CDR1 is SQVTM and CDR2 is ANQGSEA. The CDR3 extends over 12 amino acids. The CDR3 here is CSVTGLGYGYTF. CDR3 bases: TGCAGCGTCACAGGGTTGGGCTATGGCTACACCTTC.

This chain links TRBV12-3 or TRBV12-4 with TRBJ2-6, with a possible D match to TRBD1 (6 bases). This CDR3 region has 13 residues. Trimming pared 5 bases from V and 13 bases from J, leaving 15 bases between. CDR3 sequence: CASSRQAREVLTF. In DNA, the CDR3 is TGTGCCAGCAGTAGACAGGCACGGGAAGTCCTGACTTTC.

This rearrangement joins TRBV10-3 to TRBJ2-3; 7 bases map to TRBD1. With V trimmed by 6 bases and J by 0 bases, 6 bases remained unmatched. The germline gives CDR1 ENHRY, CDR2 SYGVKD. CDR3 length: 15 amino acids. The CDR3 region has the DNA TGTGCCATCAGATTGGGACAGTCTAGCACAGATACGCAGTATTTT. This gives the protein CAIRLGQSSTDTQYF.

CDR3 in amino acids: CASSLRGRVGKIYNEQFF. The DNA for the CDR3 is TGTGCCAGCAGCTTAAGGGGGCGGGTGGGGAAGATTTACAATGAGCAGTTCTTC. The chain joins TRBV13 to TRBJ2-1; 7 nucleotides line up with TRBD1. CDR1 PRHDT and CDR2 FYEKMQ come from the germline V gene (reference sequence). V lost 2 bases to trimming and J lost 4 bases; unmatched junction nucleotides: 14. The CDR3 contains 18 residues. Using reference TRBV13 and TRBJ2-1 for the parts outside the CDR3, the full variable domain is AAGVIQSPRHLIKEKRETATLKCYPIPRHDTVYWYQQGPGQDPQFLISFYEKMQSDKGSIPDRFSAQQFSDYHSELNMSSLELGDSALYFCASSLRGRVGKIYNEQFFGPGTRLTVL.